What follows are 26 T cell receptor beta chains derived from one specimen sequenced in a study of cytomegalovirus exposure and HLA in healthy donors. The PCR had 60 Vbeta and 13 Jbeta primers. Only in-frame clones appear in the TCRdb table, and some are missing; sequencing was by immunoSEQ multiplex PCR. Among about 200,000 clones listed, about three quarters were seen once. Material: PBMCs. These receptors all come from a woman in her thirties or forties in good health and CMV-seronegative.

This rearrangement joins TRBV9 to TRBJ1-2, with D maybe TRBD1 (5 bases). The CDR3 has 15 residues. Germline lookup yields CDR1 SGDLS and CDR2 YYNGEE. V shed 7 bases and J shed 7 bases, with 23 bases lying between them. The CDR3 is CASQGQSGGSSGYTF. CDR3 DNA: TGTGCCAGCCAAGGACAATCTGGGGGGTCGTCTGGCTACACCTTC.

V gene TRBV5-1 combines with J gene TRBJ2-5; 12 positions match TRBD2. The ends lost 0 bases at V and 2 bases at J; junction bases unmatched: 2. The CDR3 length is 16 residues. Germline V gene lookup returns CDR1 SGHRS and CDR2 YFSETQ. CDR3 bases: TGCGCCAGCAGCTTGGGGACTAGCGGGATGCAAGAGACCCAGTACTTC. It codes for CASSLGTSGMQETQYF.

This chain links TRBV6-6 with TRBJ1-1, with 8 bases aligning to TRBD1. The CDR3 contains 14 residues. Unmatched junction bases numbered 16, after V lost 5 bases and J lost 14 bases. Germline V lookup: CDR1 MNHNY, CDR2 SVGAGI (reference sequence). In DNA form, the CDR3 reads TGTGCCAGCAGTCAGCAGGGGGCGAAGCCGAAGGACTTCTTT. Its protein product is CASSQQGAKPKDFF.

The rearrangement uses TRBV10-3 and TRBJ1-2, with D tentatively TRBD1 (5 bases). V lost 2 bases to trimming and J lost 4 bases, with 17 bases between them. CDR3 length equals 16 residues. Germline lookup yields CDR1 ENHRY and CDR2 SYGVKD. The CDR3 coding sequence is TGTGCCATCAGTGAGACGGGGACTGGGCTGGGCTATGGCTACACCTTC. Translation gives CAISETGTGLGYGYTF.

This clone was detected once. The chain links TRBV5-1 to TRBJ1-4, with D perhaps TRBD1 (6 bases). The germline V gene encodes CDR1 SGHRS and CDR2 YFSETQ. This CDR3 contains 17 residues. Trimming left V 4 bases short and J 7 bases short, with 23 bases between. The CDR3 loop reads CASSASGRQASGEKLFF. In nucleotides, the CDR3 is TGCGCCAGCAGCGCTAGCGGTAGACAGGCCAGTGGTGAAAAACTGTTTTTT.

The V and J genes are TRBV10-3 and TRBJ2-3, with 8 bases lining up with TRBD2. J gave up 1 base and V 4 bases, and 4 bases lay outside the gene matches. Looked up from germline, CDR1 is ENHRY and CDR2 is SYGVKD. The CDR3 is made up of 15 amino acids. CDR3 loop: CAISASGRGTDTQYF. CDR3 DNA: TGTGCCATCAGTGCCAGCGGGAGAGGCACAGATACGCAGTATTTT.

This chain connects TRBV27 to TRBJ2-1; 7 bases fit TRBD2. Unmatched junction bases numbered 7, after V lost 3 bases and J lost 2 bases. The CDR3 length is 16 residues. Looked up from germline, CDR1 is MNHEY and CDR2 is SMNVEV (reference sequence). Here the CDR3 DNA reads TGTGCCAGCAGTTTTCGACTAGCCTCGGCCTACAATGAGCAGTTCTTC. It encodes CASSFRLASAYNEQFF.

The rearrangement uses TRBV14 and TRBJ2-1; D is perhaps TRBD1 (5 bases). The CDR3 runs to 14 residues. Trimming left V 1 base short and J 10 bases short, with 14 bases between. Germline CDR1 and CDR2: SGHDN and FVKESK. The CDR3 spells CASSQAQGSNEQFF. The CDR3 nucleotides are TGTGCCAGCAGCCAAGCGCAGGGATCAAACGAGCAGTTCTTC.

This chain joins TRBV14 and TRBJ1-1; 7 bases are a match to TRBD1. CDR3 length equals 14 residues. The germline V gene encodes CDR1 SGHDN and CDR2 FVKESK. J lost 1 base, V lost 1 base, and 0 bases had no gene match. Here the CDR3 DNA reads TGTGCCAGCAGCCAAGGGACAGGGAACACTGAAGCTTTCTTT. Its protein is CASSQGTGNTEAFF.

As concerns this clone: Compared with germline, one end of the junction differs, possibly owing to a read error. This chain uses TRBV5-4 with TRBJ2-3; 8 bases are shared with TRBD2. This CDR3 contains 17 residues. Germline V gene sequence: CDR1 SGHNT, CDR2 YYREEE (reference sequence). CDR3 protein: CASNLKTSDTGTDTQYF. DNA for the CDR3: TGTGCCAGCAACTTGAAGACTAGCGACACTGGCACAGATACGCAGTATTTT.

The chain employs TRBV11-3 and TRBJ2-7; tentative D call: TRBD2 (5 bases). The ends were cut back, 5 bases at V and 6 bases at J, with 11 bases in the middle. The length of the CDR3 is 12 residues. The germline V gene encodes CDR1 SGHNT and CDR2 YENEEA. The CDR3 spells CASSPGGFEQYV. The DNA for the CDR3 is TGTGCCAGCAGCCCAGGAGGATTCGAGCAGTACGTC.

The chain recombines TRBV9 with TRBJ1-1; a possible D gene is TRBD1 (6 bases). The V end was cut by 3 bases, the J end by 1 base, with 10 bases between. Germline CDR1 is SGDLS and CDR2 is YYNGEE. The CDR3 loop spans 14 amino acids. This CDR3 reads CASSAWGPNTEAFF. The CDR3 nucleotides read TGTGCCAGCAGCGCCTGGGGGCCGAACACTGAAGCTTTCTTT.

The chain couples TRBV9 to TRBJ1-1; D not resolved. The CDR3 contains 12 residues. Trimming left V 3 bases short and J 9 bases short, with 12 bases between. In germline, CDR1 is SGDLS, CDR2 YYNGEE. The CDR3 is CASSAVRNQAFF. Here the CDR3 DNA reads TGTGCCAGCAGCGCGGTTCGCAATCAAGCTTTCTTT.

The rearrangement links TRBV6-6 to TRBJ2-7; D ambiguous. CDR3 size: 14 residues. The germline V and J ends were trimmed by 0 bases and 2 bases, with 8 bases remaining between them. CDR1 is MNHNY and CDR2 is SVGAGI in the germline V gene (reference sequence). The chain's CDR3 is CASSYSYQAYEQYF. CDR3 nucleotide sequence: TGTGCCAGCAGTTACTCGTACCAGGCCTACGAGCAGTACTTC.

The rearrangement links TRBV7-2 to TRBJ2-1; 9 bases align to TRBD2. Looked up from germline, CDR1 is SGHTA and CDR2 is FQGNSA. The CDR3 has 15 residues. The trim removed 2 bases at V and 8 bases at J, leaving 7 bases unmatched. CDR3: CASSLHGSGRYEQFF. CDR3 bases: TGTGCCAGCAGCTTACACGGTAGCGGGAGATATGAGCAGTTCTTC.

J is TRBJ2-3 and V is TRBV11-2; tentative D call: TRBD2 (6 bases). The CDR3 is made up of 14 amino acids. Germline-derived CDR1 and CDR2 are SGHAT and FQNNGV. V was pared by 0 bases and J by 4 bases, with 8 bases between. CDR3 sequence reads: CASSLDTGADTQYF. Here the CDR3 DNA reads TGTGCCAGCAGCTTAGACACGGGGGCAGATACGCAGTATTTT.

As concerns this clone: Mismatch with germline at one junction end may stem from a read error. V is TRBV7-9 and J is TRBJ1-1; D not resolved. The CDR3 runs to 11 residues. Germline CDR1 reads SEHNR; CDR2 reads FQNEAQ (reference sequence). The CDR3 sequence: CSSTATPEAFF. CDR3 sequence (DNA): TGTTCCAGCACCGCTACCCCTGAAGCTTTCTTT.

CDR3 in DNA: TGTGCCACCGGGCAGCTTAATGAAAAACTGTTTTTT. This sequence encodes CATGQLNEKLFF. The gene calls are TRBV15 and TRBJ1-4; no definite D call. The CDR3 is 12 residues long. The germline V gene encodes CDR1 LNHNV and CDR2 YYDKDF (reference sequence). The V end was cut by 8 bases, the J end by 4 bases, with 8 bases between.

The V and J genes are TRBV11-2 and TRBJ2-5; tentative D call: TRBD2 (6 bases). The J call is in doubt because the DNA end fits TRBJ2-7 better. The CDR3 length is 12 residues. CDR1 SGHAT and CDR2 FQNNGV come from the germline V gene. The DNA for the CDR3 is TGTGCCAGCAGCTCAGCGGGCTACGAGCAGTACTTC. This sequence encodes CASSSAGYEQYF.

The CDR3 region has the DNA TGTGCCAGCAGCCTACGACTAGCGGGAGGCACCGGGGAGCTGTTTTTT. This sequence encodes CASSLRLAGGTGELFF. The chain links TRBV5-4 to TRBJ2-2; 13 bases line up with TRBD2. V was clipped by 4 bases and J by 4 bases; unmatched bases: 4. Per the germline V gene, CDR1 is SGHNT and CDR2 is YYREEE (reference sequence). This CDR3 has 16 amino acids.

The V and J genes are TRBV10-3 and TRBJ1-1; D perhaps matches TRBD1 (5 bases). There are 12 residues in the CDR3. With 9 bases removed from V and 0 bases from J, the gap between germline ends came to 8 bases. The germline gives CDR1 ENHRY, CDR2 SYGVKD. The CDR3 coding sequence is TGTGCCATTCAGGGTCTGAACACTGAAGCTTTCTTT. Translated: CAIQGLNTEAFF.

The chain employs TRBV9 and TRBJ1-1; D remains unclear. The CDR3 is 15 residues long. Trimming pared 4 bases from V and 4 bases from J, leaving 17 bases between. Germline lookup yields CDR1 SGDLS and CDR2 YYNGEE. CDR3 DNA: TGTGCCAGCAGCCCCCATCTCCGAGAGGCCACTGAAGCTTTCTTT. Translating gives CASSPHLREATEAFF.

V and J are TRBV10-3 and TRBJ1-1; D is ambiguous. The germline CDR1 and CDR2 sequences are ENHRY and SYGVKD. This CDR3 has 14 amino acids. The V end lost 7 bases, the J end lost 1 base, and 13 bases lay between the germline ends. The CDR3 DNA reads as TGTGCCATCATTCCGAGACTTGAGAACACTGAAGCTTTCTTT. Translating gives CAIIPRLENTEAFF.

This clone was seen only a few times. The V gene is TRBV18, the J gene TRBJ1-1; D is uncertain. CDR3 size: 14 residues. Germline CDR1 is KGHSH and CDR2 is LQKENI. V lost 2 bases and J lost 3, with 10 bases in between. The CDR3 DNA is TGTGCCAGCTCACCAATAGTAATGGACACTGAAGCTTTCTTT. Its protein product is CASSPIVMDTEAFF.

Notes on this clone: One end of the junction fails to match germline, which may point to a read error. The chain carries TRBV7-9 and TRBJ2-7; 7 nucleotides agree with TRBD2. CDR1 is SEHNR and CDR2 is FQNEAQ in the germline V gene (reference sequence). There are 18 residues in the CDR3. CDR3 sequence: CSSSTPRGRLAPPYEQYF. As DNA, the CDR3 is TGTTCCAGCAGCACCCCACGAGGGAGACTAGCACCTCCCTACGAGCAGTACTTC.

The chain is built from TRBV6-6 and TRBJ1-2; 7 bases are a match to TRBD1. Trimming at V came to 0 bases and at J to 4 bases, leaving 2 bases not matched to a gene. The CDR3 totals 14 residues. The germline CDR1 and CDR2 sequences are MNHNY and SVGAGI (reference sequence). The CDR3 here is CASSYSGTVYGYTF. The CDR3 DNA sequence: TGTGCCAGCAGTTACTCCGGGACAGTCTATGGCTACACCTTC.